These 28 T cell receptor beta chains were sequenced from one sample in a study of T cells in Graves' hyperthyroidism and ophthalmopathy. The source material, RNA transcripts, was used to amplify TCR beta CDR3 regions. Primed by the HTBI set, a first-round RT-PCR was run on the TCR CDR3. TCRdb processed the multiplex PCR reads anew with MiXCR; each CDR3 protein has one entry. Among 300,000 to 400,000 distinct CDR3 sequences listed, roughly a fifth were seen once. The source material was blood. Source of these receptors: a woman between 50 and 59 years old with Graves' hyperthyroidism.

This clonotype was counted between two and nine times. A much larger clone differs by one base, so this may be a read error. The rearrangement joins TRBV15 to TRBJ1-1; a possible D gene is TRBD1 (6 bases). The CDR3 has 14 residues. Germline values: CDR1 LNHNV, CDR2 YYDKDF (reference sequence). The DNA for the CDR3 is TGTGCCACCAGCGGAGACAGGTCAGACACTGAAGCTTTCTTT. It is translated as CATSGDRSDTEAFF. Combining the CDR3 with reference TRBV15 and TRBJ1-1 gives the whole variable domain DAMVIQNPRYQVTQFGKPVTLSCSQTLNHNVMYWYQQKSSQAPKLLFHYYDKDFNNEADTPDNFQSRRPNTSFCFLDIRSPGLGDTAMYLCATSGDRSDTEAFFGQGTRLTVV.

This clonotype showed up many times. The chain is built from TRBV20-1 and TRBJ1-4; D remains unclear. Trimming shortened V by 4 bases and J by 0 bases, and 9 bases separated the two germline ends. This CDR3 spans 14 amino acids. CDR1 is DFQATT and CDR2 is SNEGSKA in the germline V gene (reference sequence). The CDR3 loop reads CSAIDTSTNEKLFF. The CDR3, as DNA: TGCAGTGCTATTGACACATCAACTAATGAAAAACTGTTTTTT.

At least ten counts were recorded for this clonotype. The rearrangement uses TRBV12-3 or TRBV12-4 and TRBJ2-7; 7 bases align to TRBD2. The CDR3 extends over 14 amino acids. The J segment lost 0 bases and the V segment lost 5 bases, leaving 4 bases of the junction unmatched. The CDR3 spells CASSPGGSSYEQYF. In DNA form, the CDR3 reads TGTGCCAGCAGTCCGGGCGGGAGCTCCTACGAGCAGTACTTC.

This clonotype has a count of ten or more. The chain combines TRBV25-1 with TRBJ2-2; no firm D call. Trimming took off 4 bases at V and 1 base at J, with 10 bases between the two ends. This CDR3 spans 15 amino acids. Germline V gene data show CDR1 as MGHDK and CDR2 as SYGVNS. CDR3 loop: CASSGATLNTGELFF. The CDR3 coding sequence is TGTGCCAGCAGTGGAGCTACACTGAACACCGGGGAGCTGTTTTTT.

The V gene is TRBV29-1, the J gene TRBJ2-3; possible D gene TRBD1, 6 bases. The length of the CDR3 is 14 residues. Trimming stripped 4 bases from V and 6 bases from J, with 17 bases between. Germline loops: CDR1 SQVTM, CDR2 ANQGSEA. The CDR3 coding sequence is TGCAGCGTTGGGAACAGGGTTGGTGGCGATACGCAGTATTTT. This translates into CSVGNRVGGDTQYF.

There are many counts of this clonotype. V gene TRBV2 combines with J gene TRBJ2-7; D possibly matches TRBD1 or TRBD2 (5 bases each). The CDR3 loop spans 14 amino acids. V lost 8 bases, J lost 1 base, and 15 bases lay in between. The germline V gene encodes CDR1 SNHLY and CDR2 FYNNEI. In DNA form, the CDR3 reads TGTGCCAGCGGCCCGGGACGGGCTTCCTACGAGCAGTACTTC. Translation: CASGPGRASYEQYF.

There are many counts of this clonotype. The CDR3 sequence: CASSQTSGTGEKLFF. The CDR3 DNA sequence: TGTGCCAGCAGCCAAACGTCCGGGACAGGTGAAAAACTGTTTTTT. The chain employs TRBV3-1 and TRBJ1-4, with 8 bases lining up with TRBD1. The germline V gene has CDR1 LGHDT and CDR2 YNNKEL (reference sequence). CDR3 size: 15 residues. V gave up 2 bases and J gave up 7 bases; unmatched junction bases: 6.

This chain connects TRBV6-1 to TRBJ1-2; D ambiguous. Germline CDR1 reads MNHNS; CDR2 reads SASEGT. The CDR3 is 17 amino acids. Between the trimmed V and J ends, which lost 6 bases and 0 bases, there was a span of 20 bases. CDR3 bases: TGTGCCAGCAGCCGAACGAGAGTTCAGGTCCCTAACTATGGCTACACCTTC. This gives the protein CASSRTRVQVPNYGYTF.

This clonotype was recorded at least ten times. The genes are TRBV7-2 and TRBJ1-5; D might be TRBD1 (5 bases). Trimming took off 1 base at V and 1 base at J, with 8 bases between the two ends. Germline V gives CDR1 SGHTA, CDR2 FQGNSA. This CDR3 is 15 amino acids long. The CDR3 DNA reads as TGTGCCAGCAGCTTAGGGGGGGTGAGCAATCAGCCCCAGCATTTT. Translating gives CASSLGGVSNQPQHF.

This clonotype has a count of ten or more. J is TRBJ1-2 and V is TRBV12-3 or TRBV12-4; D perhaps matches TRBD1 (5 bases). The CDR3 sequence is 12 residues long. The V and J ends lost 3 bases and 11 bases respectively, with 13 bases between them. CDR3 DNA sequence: TGTGCCAGCAGTTTCCGGGGCCAACAGTACACCTTC. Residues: CASSFRGQQYTF.

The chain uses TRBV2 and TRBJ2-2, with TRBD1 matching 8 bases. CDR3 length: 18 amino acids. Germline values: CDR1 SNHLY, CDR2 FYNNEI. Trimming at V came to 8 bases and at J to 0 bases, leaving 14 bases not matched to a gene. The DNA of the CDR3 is TGTGCCAGCTCACCCATCAAACCGACAGGGGCGAACACCGGGGAGCTGTTTTTT. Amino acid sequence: CASSPIKPTGANTGELFF.

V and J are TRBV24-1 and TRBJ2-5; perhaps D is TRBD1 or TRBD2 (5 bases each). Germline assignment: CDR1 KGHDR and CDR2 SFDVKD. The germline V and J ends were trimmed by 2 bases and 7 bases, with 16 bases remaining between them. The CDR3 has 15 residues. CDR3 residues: CATSDYQGDAGTQYF. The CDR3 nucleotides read TGTGCCACCAGTGATTATCAGGGAGACGCTGGGACCCAGTACTTC.

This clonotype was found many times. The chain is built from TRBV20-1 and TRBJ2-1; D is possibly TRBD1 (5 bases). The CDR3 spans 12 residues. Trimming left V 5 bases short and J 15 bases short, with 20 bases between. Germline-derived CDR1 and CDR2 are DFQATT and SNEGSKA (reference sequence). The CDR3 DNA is TGCAGTGCTCACCCCTTGCCAGGACACCGGTTCTTC. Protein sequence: CSAHPLPGHRFF.

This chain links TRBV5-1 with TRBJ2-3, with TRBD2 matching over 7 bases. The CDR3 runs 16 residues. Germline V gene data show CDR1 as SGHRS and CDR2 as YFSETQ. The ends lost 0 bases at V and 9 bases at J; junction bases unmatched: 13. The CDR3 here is CASSLANPGAGGTQYF. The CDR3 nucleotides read TGCGCCAGCAGCTTGGCCAATCCGGGAGCCGGGGGGACGCAGTATTTT.

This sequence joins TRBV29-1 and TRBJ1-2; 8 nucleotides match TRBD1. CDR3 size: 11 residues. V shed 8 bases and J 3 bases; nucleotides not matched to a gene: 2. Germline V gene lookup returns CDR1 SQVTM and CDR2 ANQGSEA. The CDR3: CSSTGDYGYTF. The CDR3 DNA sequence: TGCAGCTCGACAGGGGACTATGGCTACACCTTC.

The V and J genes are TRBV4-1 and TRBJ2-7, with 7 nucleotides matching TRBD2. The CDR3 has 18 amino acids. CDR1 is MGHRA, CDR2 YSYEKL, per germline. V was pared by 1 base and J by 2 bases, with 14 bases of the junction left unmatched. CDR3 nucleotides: TGCGCCAGCAGCCAAGTCCCGGGACTAACGGGGCAACCCTACGAGCAGTACTTC. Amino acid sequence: CASSQVPGLTGQPYEQYF.

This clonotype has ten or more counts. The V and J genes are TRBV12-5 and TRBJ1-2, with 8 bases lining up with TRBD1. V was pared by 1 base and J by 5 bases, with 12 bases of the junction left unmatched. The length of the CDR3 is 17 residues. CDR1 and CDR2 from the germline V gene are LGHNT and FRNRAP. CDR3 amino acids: CASGLEIRQGREYGYTF. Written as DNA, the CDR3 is TGTGCTAGTGGTTTGGAGATTCGACAGGGGCGGGAGTATGGCTACACCTTC.

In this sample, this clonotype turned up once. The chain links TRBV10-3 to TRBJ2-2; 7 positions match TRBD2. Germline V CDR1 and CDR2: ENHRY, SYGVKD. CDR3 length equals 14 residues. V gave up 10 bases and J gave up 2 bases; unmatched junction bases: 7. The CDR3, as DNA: TGTGCCACCCGCGCTAGCGGTAACACCGGGGAGCTGTTTTTT. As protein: CATRASGNTGELFF.

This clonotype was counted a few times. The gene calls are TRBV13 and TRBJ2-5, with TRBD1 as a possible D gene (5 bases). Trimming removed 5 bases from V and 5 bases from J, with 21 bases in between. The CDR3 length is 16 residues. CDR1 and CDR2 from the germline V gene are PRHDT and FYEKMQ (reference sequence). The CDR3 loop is CASSPSRQLGPETQYF. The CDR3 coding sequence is TGTGCCAGCAGCCCGTCTCGGCAGCTGGGGCCTGAGACCCAGTACTTC.

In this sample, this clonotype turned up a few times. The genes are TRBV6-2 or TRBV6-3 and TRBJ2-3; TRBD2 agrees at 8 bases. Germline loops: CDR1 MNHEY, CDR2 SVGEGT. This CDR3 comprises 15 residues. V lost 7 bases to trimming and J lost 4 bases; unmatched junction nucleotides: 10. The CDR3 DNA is TGTGCCAGCACCGACGGGGGGGCCTCGGCAGATACGCAGTATTTT. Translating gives CASTDGGASADTQYF.

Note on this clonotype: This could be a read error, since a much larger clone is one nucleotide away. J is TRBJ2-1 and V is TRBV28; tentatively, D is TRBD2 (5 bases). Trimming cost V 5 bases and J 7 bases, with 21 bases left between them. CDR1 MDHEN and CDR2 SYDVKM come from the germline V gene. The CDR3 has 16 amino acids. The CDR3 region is CASSQEELGRKNEQFF. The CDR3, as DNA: TGTGCCAGCAGTCAGGAGGAACTAGGTCGGAAGAATGAGCAGTTCTTC.

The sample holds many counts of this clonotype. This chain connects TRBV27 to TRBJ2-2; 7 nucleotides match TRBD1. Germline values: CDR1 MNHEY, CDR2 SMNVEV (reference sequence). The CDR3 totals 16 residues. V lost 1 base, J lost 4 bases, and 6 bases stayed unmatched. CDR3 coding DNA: TGTGCCAGCAGTTTATTTCCAGGGGGTCGCACCGGGGAGCTGTTTTTT. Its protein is CASSLFPGGRTGELFF.

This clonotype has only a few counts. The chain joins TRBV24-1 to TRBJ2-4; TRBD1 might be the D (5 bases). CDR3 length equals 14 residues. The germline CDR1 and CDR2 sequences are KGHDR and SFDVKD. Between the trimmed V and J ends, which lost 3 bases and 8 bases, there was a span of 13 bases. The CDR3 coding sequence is TGTGCCACCAGTGATACAGGTAAAGGGGACATTCAGTACTTC. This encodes CATSDTGKGDIQYF.

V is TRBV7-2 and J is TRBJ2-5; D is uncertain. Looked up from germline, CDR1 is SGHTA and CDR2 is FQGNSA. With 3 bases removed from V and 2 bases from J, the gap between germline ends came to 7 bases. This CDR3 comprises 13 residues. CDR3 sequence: CASSLSWQETQYF. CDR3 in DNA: TGTGCCAGCAGCTTGTCCTGGCAAGAGACCCAGTACTTC.

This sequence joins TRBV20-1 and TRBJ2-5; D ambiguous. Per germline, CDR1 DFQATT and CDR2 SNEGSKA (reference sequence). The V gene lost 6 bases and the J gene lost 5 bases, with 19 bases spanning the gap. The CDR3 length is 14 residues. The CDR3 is CSAFFRNQEETQYF. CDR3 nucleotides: TGCAGTGCCTTCTTCCGGAACCAGGAGGAGACCCAGTACTTC.

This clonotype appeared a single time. The CDR3 sequence: CASSFTWTGAPNGYTF. The CDR3, as DNA: TGTGCCAGCAGTTTTACTTGGACAGGGGCACCCAATGGCTACACCTTC. This chain joins TRBV28 and TRBJ1-2, with 9 bases matching TRBD1. The CDR3 length is 16 residues. V dropped 3 bases and J dropped 6; count of bases not matched to a gene: 11. CDR1 MDHEN and CDR2 SYDVKM come from the germline V gene.

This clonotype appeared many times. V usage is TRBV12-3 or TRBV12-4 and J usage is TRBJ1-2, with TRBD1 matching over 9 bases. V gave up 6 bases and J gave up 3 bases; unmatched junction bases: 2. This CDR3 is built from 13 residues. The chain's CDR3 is CASRGQGHYGYTF. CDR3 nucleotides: TGTGCCAGCAGAGGACAGGGGCACTATGGCTACACCTTC.

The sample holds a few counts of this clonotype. CDR3 coding DNA: TGCGCCAGCAGCCAAGACGACATCTCCTATAATTCACCCCTCCACTTT. It is translated as CASSQDDISYNSPLHF. The chain carries TRBV4-1 and TRBJ1-6, with D unclear. Trimming took 0 bases from V and 0 from J, leaving 6 bases between them. Germline values: CDR1 MGHRA, CDR2 YSYEKL. The CDR3 totals 16 residues.